Each of the 25 T cell receptor beta chains below was sequenced from the same sample in a study of cytomegalovirus exposure and HLA in healthy donors. PCR involved 60 Vbeta and 13 Jbeta primers. The table came from immunoSEQ multiplex PCR; TCRdb's copy has only in-frame clones and leaves some out. This sample yields about 170,000 clones, of which almost 80% are seen a single time; around 0.96% belongs to the top ten. Material for sequencing was PBMCs. These receptor sequences come from a woman between 50 and 59 years old in good health and CMV-seropositive.

This sequence joins TRBV9 and TRBJ1-5; 9 bases are shared with TRBD1. The germline gives CDR1 SGDLS, CDR2 YYNGEE. This CDR3 is 15 amino acids long. V lost 2 bases to trimming and J lost 6 bases; unmatched junction nucleotides: 6. The CDR3 spells CASSVGQGFFQPQHF. The CDR3 DNA sequence: TGTGCCAGCAGCGTGGGACAGGGTTTCTTTCAGCCCCAGCATTTT. Supplemented by reference TRBV9 and TRBJ1-5, the full variable domain reads DSGVTQTPKHLITATGQRVTLRCSPRSGDLSVYWYQQSLDQGLQFLIQYYNGEERAKGNILERFSAQQFPDLHSELNLSSLELGDSALYFCASSVGQGFFQPQHFGDGTRLSIL.

This clone has a handful of counts. The V gene is TRBV2, the J gene TRBJ2-4; D remains unclear. Germline V CDR1 and CDR2: SNHLY, FYNNEI. This CDR3 has 14 amino acids. V was cut by 5 bases and J by 0 bases, with 8 bases left in between. CDR3 in amino acids: CASSRQSAKNIQYF. The DNA for the CDR3 is TGTGCCAGCAGTCGACAATCAGCCAAAAACATTCAGTACTTC. Based on the CDR3 plus reference TRBV2 and TRBJ2-4, the full variable domain is EPEVTQTPSHQVTQMGQEVILRCVPISNHLYFYWYRQILGQKVEFLVSFYNNEISEKSEIFDDQFSVERPDGSNFTLKIRSTKLEDSAMYFCASSRQSAKNIQYFGAGTRLSVL.

The rearrangement uses TRBV10-1 and TRBJ1-1, with TRBD1 identical over 9 bases. V lost 4 bases, J lost 4 bases, and 4 bases stayed unmatched. The CDR3 runs to 14 residues. Per germline, CDR1 WNHNN and CDR2 SYGVQD (reference sequence). The DNA for the CDR3 is TGCGCCAGCAGTGTTGGACAGGGGAGCACTGAAGCTTTCTTT. Translation gives CASSVGQGSTEAFF.

The J gene is TRBJ2-7, the V gene TRBV13, with TRBD1 matching 10 bases. Trimming cost V 4 bases and J 2 bases; bases outside gene matches: 8. CDR3 length equals 16 residues. Per germline, CDR1 PRHDT and CDR2 FYEKMQ (reference sequence). The CDR3 nucleotides are TGTGCCAGCAGCTACCAACCGGGACAGGGGCCCTACGAGCAGTACTTC. It is translated as CASSYQPGQGPYEQYF.

V usage is TRBV10-3 and J usage is TRBJ1-4, with TRBD1 as a possible D gene (5 bases). Trimming removed 2 bases at V and 5 bases at J, with 12 bases between. The CDR3 is 15 residues long. Germline CDR1 reads ENHRY; CDR2 reads SYGVKD. As DNA, the CDR3 is TGTGCCATCAGTGAGGATCCGGGGGGAAATGAAAAACTGTTTTTT. It encodes CAISEDPGGNEKLFF.

This clone appeared a few times. The chain employs TRBV4-1 and TRBJ2-1; 10 nucleotides agree with TRBD2. J was trimmed by 8 bases and V by 2 bases; bases with no gene match: 15. Germline CDR1 reads MGHRA; CDR2 reads YSYEKL. The length of the CDR3 is 18 residues. The CDR3 is CASSQRPREREGGYEQFF. CDR3 coding DNA: TGCGCCAGCAGCCAAAGGCCACGGGAGCGGGAGGGTGGGTATGAGCAGTTCTTC.

The chain employs TRBV6-6 and TRBJ2-7; the match to TRBD1 covers 10 bases. Trimming took 2 bases from V and 3 from J; bases not matched to a gene: 4. This CDR3 comprises 15 residues. Germline-derived CDR1 and CDR2 are MNHNY and SVGAGI (reference sequence). The CDR3 nucleotides read TGTGCCAGCAGTTACCCGGGACAGGGGAACTACGAGCAGTACTTC. Its protein product is CASSYPGQGNYEQYF.

This chain connects TRBV7-2 to TRBJ2-1; the D is unclear. The V and J ends lost 0 bases and 8 bases respectively, with 8 bases between them. Germline V gene data show CDR1 as SGHTA and CDR2 as FQGNSA. The CDR3 covers 13 residues. The CDR3 DNA follows: TGTGCCAGCAGCTTAGCGCTGAGCTATGAGCAGTTCTTC. This codes for CASSLALSYEQFF.

V gene TRBV7-2 combines with J gene TRBJ2-1, with 11 bases matching TRBD2. The V gene's germline CDR1 is SGHTA and CDR2 FQGNSA. V lost 3 bases and J lost 5; bases outside the gene matches: 3. The CDR3 loop spans 15 amino acids. The CDR3: CASSFTSGGNNEQFF. CDR3 sequence (DNA): TGTGCCAGCAGCTTCACTAGCGGGGGCAACAATGAGCAGTTCTTC.

This clone has a single count. The chain carries TRBV29-1 and TRBJ1-3; D gene unclear. Looked up from germline, CDR1 is SQVTM and CDR2 is ANQGSEA. The CDR3 is 12 residues long. Trimming pared 5 bases from V and 0 bases from J, leaving 5 bases between. The CDR3 spells CSVMSSGNTIYF. CDR3 DNA sequence: TGCAGCGTTATGAGCTCTGGAAACACCATATATTTT.

The chain uses TRBV29-1 and TRBJ1-1; 8 bases are a match to TRBD1. CDR1 and CDR2 (germline): SQVTM, ANQGSEA. The CDR3 runs 15 residues. Unmatched junction bases numbered 4, after V lost 0 bases and J lost 1 base. The CDR3 is CSVEETGVRNTEAFF. CDR3 nucleotides: TGCAGCGTTGAAGAGACAGGGGTAAGGAACACTGAAGCTTTCTTT.

The rearrangement joins TRBV19 to TRBJ2-2, with D perhaps matching TRBD1 (5 bases). In germline, CDR1 is LNHDA, CDR2 SQIVND (reference sequence). The germline V and J ends were trimmed by 7 bases and 3 bases, with 12 bases remaining between them. This CDR3 region has 14 residues. The CDR3 region is CASIRQGYTGELFF. The CDR3 nucleotides are TGTGCCAGTATTCGGCAGGGCTACACCGGGGAGCTGTTTTTT.

The chain has TRBV6-1 and TRBJ2-1; 8 bases fit TRBD1. With 5 bases clipped from V and 6 bases from J, the junction kept 6 bases outside the gene matches. Germline CDR1 is MNHNS and CDR2 is SASEGT. This CDR3 is built from 14 residues. The CDR3 DNA follows: TGTGCCAGCAGTAGGGACAGGTTTGCCAATGAGCAGTTCTTC. It is translated as CASSRDRFANEQFF.

This clone was seen more than once but under ten times. The CDR3 nucleotides are TGTGCCAGCAGTTTATTCGGGGATGGCTACACCTTC. Translating gives CASSLFGDGYTF. The chain links TRBV28 to TRBJ1-2; D unresolved. This CDR3 has 12 residues. CDR1 and CDR2 (germline): MDHEN, SYDVKM. V was shortened by 1 base and J by 6 bases, with 6 bases between the two germline ends.

The rearrangement uses TRBV7-8 and TRBJ1-5; D call uncertain. The germline gives CDR1 SGHVS, CDR2 FQNEAQ. V lost 2 bases to trimming and J lost 2 bases, with 4 bases between them. The CDR3 runs 13 residues. CDR3 sequence: CASSLTGNQPQHF. The CDR3 DNA follows: TGTGCCAGCAGCTTAACGGGCAATCAGCCCCAGCATTTT.

The chain links TRBV18 to TRBJ1-5; 7 nucleotides match TRBD1. The V and J ends lost 0 bases and 0 bases, in that order; junction bases with no gene match: 8. From germline, CDR1 is KGHSH and CDR2 LQKENI. This CDR3 has 18 amino acids. This CDR3 is CASSPPGRGAYSNQPQHF. The CDR3 nucleotides read TGTGCCAGCTCACCACCGGGCAGGGGGGCTTATAGCAATCAGCCCCAGCATTTT.

This rearrangement joins TRBV2 to TRBJ2-3; 10 bases line up with TRBD2. The V segment lost 8 bases and the J segment 2 bases; nucleotides outside the gene matches: 10. Germline V gives CDR1 SNHLY, CDR2 FYNNEI. CDR3 length: 16 amino acids. DNA of the CDR3: TGTGCCAGCGGGTTAGCGGGGGGTCTAATCACAGATACGCAGTATTTT. It is translated as CASGLAGGLITDTQYF. The full variable domain, rest sourced from reference TRBV2 and TRBJ2-3, is EPEVTQTPSHQVTQMGQEVILRCVPISNHLYFYWYRQILGQKVEFLVSFYNNEISEKSEIFDDQFSVERPDGSNFTLKIRSTKLEDSAMYFCASGLAGGLITDTQYFGPGTRLTVL.

The CDR3 spells CASSEGARLNQPQHF. CDR3 sequence (DNA): TGTGCCAGCAGTGAAGGAGCCAGGCTAAATCAGCCCCAGCATTTT. V usage is TRBV2 and J usage is TRBJ1-5; D gene ambiguous. This CDR3 region has 15 residues. Germline values: CDR1 SNHLY, CDR2 FYNNEI. The V end was cut by 1 base, the J end by 4 bases, with 11 bases between.

The chain uses TRBV9 and TRBJ2-3, with D perhaps matching TRBD1 (5 bases). The CDR3 loop spans 15 amino acids. V was shortened by 3 bases and J by 2 bases, with 13 bases between the two germline ends. The germline V gene has CDR1 SGDLS and CDR2 YYNGEE. CDR3 protein: CASSAMGHFTDTQYF. For the CDR3, the DNA is TGTGCCAGCAGCGCCATGGGGCATTTCACAGATACGCAGTATTTT.

In its sample, this clone was seen many times. This rearrangement joins TRBV6-1 to TRBJ1-2; D is unclear. V lost 7 bases to trimming and J lost 7 bases, with 10 bases between them. The CDR3 spans 11 residues. Germline-derived CDR1 and CDR2 are MNHNS and SASEGT. The CDR3 loop reads CASTSYGGYTF. The CDR3 DNA reads as TGTGCCAGCACATCCTACGGTGGCTACACCTTC.

CDR3 coding DNA: TGTGCCAGCAGCTTAGGGGGCGGCTACACCTTC. The encoded protein is CASSLGGGYTF. The gene calls are TRBV5-6 and TRBJ1-2, with 7 positions matching TRBD1. The CDR3 length is 11 residues. J was trimmed by 8 bases and V by 2 bases; bases with no gene match: 0. Germline CDR1 is SGHDT and CDR2 is YYEEEE. Full variable domain (remainder filled in from reference TRBV5-6 and TRBJ1-2): DAGVTQSPTHLIKTRGQQVTLRCSPKSGHDTVSWYQQALGQGPQFIFQYYEEEERQRGNFPDRFSGHQFPNYSSELNVNALLLGDSALYLCASSLGGGYTFGSGTRLTVV.

This sequence joins TRBV7-9 and TRBJ1-1, with D maybe TRBD1 (6 bases). Trimming took off 4 bases at V and 0 bases at J, with 12 bases between the two ends. The V gene's germline CDR1 is SEHNR and CDR2 FQNEAQ (reference sequence). The CDR3 consists of 15 residues. The CDR3 nucleotides read TGTGCCAGCAGCTCCAGAGGGGGACTGAACACTGAAGCTTTCTTT. This translates into CASSSRGGLNTEAFF.

V and J are TRBV19 and TRBJ1-6; TRBD1 matches at 7 bases. The CDR3 runs 13 residues. V lost 3 bases and J lost 8; bases outside the gene matches: 1. Germline V CDR1 and CDR2: LNHDA, SQIVND (reference sequence). The CDR3 sequence: CASSITGDSPLHF. In DNA, the CDR3 is TGTGCCAGTAGTATCACAGGGGATTCACCCCTCCACTTT.

This chain uses TRBV13 with TRBJ2-7; tentatively, D is TRBD1 (6 bases). In germline, CDR1 is PRHDT, CDR2 FYEKMQ (reference sequence). The ends were cut back, 3 bases at V and 0 bases at J, with 12 bases in the middle. This CDR3 contains 15 residues. This chain's CDR3 is CASSFDRLSSYEQYF. DNA of the CDR3: TGTGCCAGCAGCTTCGACAGGCTCAGCTCCTACGAGCAGTACTTC.

CDR3 in amino acids: CASSNPTAREQYF. The CDR3 DNA follows: TGTGCCAGCAGTAACCCGACAGCCCGGGAGCAGTACTTC. This chain connects TRBV27 to TRBJ2-7; D possibly corresponds to TRBD1 (5 bases). V lost 5 bases, J lost 7 bases, and 15 bases lay in between. CDR1 MNHEY and CDR2 SMNVEV come from the germline V gene (reference sequence). The CDR3 covers 13 residues.